This T cell receptor (beta chain) is drawn from a study of response to subunit inactivated influenza vaccine. Study conclusions and caveats: Authors suggested that a seasonal influenza vaccination recruits few new T cells each time.

TCRdb processed the RT-PCR reads anew with MiXCR; each CDR3 protein has one entry. The sample holds about half a million distinct CDR3 sequences, approximately 9.9% seen once. This clonotype was seen only a few times. Its antigen is not identified. The material sequenced was PBMCs from blood, taken around seven weeks after vaccination. This sequence originates from a man over 45 who received an inactivated influenza vaccine.

The CDR3 is CSVSGTASAYEQYF. The CDR3 nucleotides read TGCAGCGTTTCCGGGACAGCGAGTGCCTACGAGCAGTACTTC. V and J are TRBV29-1 and TRBJ2-7; 7 bases are a match to TRBD1. The V and J ends lost 5 bases and 2 bases, in that order; junction bases with no gene match: 9. Germline V gives CDR1 SQVTM, CDR2 ANQGSEA. The CDR3 is 14 amino acids.